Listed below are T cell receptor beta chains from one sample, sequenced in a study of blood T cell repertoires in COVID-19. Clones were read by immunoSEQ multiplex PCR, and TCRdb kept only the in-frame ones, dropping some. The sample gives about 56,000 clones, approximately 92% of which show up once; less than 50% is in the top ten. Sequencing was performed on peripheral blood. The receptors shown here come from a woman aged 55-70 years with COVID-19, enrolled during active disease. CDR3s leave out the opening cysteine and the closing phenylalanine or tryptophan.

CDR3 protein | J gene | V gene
ASSGRDSTNTGELF | TRBJ2-2 | TRBV9
ASSTGFNYGYT | TRBJ1-2 | TRBV19
ASSPPETQY | TRBJ2-5 | TRBV6-5
ASSPPGGLGTGELF | TRBJ2-2 | TRBV4-1
ASSLTGNYGYT | TRBJ1-2 | TRBV27
ASSLAPGQGDEKLF | TRBJ1-4 | TRBV5-4
ASSSGDGNQPQH | TRBJ1-5 | TRBV28
ASSGTSALGEQF | TRBJ2-1 | TRBV9
ASSLLGQGNTEAF | TRBJ1-1 | TRBV5-1
ASSLSGGGYNEQF | TRBJ2-1 | TRBV11-3
ASGGTGERDQY | TRBJ2-5 | TRBV19
ASSQDSTTGKLF | TRBJ1-4 | TRBV4-3
ASSEAKTSGRGQF | TRBJ2-1 | TRBV6-1
ASSIPQGDSNQPQH | TRBJ1-5 | TRBV19
ASSASPNPPRIYGYT | TRBJ1-2 | TRBV6-2/TRBV6-3
AIGGTSGGSYEQY | TRBJ2-7 | TRBV10-3
ASSSRVSYNEQF | TRBJ2-1 | TRBV2
ASSQDGRGGYGYT | TRBJ1-2 | TRBV4-2
ASSFGRGTEAF | TRBJ1-1 | TRBV12-3/TRBV12-4
ASSLSASGSHEQY | TRBJ2-7 | TRBV27
ASSLTRHYEQY | TRBJ2-7 | TRBV12-3/TRBV12-4
ASSFLFRGINIQY | TRBJ2-4 | TRBV28
ASSRDGRLSYNSPLH | TRBJ1-6 | TRBV11-3
ASSVQGTEQF | TRBJ2-1 | TRBV7-2
ASSYSAQGAFLNYGYT | TRBJ1-2 | TRBV6-2/TRBV6-3
ASSLEPAGRYEQY | TRBJ2-7 | TRBV7-2
ASSYGLYLNYGYT | TRBJ1-2 | TRBV6-5
ASSLATGLEEKLF | TRBJ1-4 | TRBV7-2
ASSRTGGPYNEQF | TRBJ2-1 | TRBV7-6
AISPGTGLYEQY | TRBJ2-7 | TRBV10-3
ASSGATDSFWDEQF | TRBJ2-1 | TRBV7-6
ASSPRTSGRGELF | TRBJ2-2 | TRBV11-3
ASSDSGTRKGNQPQH | TRBJ1-5 | TRBV27
ASSPRLDGTPLH | TRBJ1-6 | TRBV18
ASSRQGTTLNTGELF | TRBJ2-2 | TRBV5-1
ASRSGGPGPQH | TRBJ1-5 | TRBV12-3/TRBV12-4
ASSIQLLTSYNEQF | TRBJ2-1 | TRBV19
ASSQGPWTTTYEQY | TRBJ2-7 | TRBV4-2
ASSLVGRGEETQY | TRBJ2-5 | TRBV6-2/TRBV6-3
ASSPNTVPQETQY | TRBJ2-5 | TRBV7-6
ASRTGVSEQY | TRBJ2-7 | TRBV28
ASTQQLAGVDETQY | TRBJ2-5 | TRBV19
SVYGGGSEQY | TRBJ2-7 | TRBV29-1
ATRDTSSYNEQF | TRBJ2-1 | TRBV5-1
ASSPLGGLGDSPLH | TRBJ1-6 | TRBV28
ASSWGDSSYNEQF | TRBJ2-1 | TRBV5-1
ASSQDRQVDQY | TRBJ2-4 | TRBV4-1
SAIQGYEQY | TRBJ2-7 | TRBV20-1
ASSLASSPYGYT | TRBJ1-2 | TRBV7-2
ASSLRDSEQF | TRBJ2-1 | TRBV3-1/TRBV3-2
ASSHGRGLYNEQF | TRBJ2-1 | TRBV14
ASSYSQGGDYEQY | TRBJ2-7 | TRBV6-5
ASSLGLAGNEQF | TRBJ2-1 | TRBV5-8
ASSLEPGYEQY | TRBJ2-7 | TRBV5-1
ASTPGTSLGETQY | TRBJ2-5 | TRBV19
SVGQGLNTEAF | TRBJ1-1 | TRBV29-1
ASSNWGGNTEAF | TRBJ1-1 | TRBV7-9